The present TCR beta chain was sequenced within a study of post-analysis software for immune sequencing data. Presence of unique molecular identifiers characterized the TCR beta cDNA libraries. TCRdb itself ran the PCR reads through MiXCR, one entry per CDR3 protein. In the table there are 700,000 to 800,000 distinct CDR3 sequences, roughly 29% of which are singletons. Remarks on this clonotype: The antigen is undetermined.

Findings and caveats of the study: Among multiple sclerosis patients, normalized Chao1 diversity was significantly below that of controls. TRBV5-6, TRBV5-1 and TRBV20-1 were among 4 or 5 TRBV segments more frequent in patients than controls.

This CDR3 spans 16 amino acids. Trimming left V 0 bases short and J 0 bases short, with 12 bases between. Germline CDR1 is LGHNA and CDR2 is YSLEER. This clonotype originated in a girl aged 10 to 17 with multiple sclerosis. The specimen was blood. This chain joins TRBV4-3 and TRBJ2-7; D remains unclear. CDR3 sequence (DNA): TGCGCCAGCAGCCAAGATGTGGGTGCCTCCTCCTACGAGCAGTACTTC. Encoded protein: CASSQDVGASSYEQYF.